Given below is one T cell receptor beta chain in context. What it recognizes is unknown. With V trimmed by 2 bases and J by 5 bases, 1 base remained unmatched. CDR3 length: 15 amino acids. Germline assignment: CDR1 MNHEY and CDR2 SVGAGI. This sample was taken from a study of T-cell reconstitution after alpha-beta-depleted transplantation in children. Study-wide findings and caveats: Most T-cell counts and diversity one year after the transplant came from T cells that were newly produced. Expanded graft clones numbering several hundred reportedly gave rise to alpha-beta T cells about two months after transplant.

TCRbeta library construction was performed incorporating unique molecular identifiers. TCRdb ran MiXCR on the PCR reads and lists one entry per CDR3 protein. This sample has 450,000 to 700,000 distinct CDR3 sequences, with over 25% found just once. This specimen was PBMCs, taken before TCRalphabeta/CD19-depleted stem cell transplant. The V gene is TRBV6-5, the J gene TRBJ2-2; 11 bases line up with TRBD2. The receptor was isolated from a boy younger than two with Wiskott-Aldrich syndrome, due to receive a stem cell transplant. The CDR3 DNA reads TGTGCCAGCAGTTACCGACTAGCGGGGACCGGGGAGCTGTTTTTT. Its translation: CASSYRLAGTGELFF.